What follows are 20 T cell receptor delta chains derived from one specimen sequenced in a study of Vδ1+ human thymocytes. Overall study findings and caveats: In the thymus, TRG and TRD repertoires looked highly polyclonal with Gaussian CDR3 lengths.

RNA was extracted from the cells and then reverse transcribed. The CDR3 regions were amplified by multiplex PCR from V-gene primers to a constant-region primer. TCRdb reanalyzed the multiplex PCR reads using CATT. The sample yields about 75,000 delta-chain clones, 30% to 40% seen once. No cognate antigen is known for these TCRs. The sample taken for sequencing was Vdelta1+ gamma-delta thymocytes from the thymus. Subset: FACS-sorted CD3+ TCRalphabeta- TCRVdelta1+ TCRVdelta2- thymocytes. All receptors derive from a boy under three years old who had congenital heart surgery.

This rearrangement joins TRDV1 to TRDJ1, with 13 bases that match TRDD3. CDR1 and CDR2 from the germline V gene are TSWWSYY and QGS. With 1 base clipped from V and 4 bases from J, the junction kept 30 bases outside the gene matches. This CDR3 contains 25 residues. CDR3 sequence: CALGEPHTLLQQYWGIRGGDDKLIF. The CDR3 nucleotides read TGTGCTCTTGGGGAACCCCATACACTCCTACAACAGTACTGGGGGATACGCGGGGGTGACGATAAACTCATCTTT.

The V and J genes are TRDV1 and TRDJ1; 8 nucleotides match TRDD3. The CDR3 covers 24 residues. With 5 bases clipped from V and 0 bases from J, the junction kept 32 bases outside the gene matches. Germline-derived CDR1 and CDR2 are TSWWSYY and QGS. The CDR3 coding sequence is TGTGCTCTTGGGCCCCTGGGGGTAAGTTTCCTCGTCACCTGGGGGACACTTTACACCGATAAACTCATCTTT. Protein product: CALGPLGVSFLVTWGTLYTDKLIF.

This sequence joins TRDV1 and TRDJ1, with TRDD3 matching 10 bases. The J segment lost 1 base and the V segment lost 0 bases, leaving 20 bases of the junction unmatched. There are 22 residues in the CDR3. Per the germline V gene, CDR1 is TSWWSYY and CDR2 is QGS. Written as DNA, the CDR3 is TGTGCTCTTGGGGAACTCTCACAAACTGGGGGATTACTCTCCCGATTCACCGATAAACTCATCTTT. This gives the protein CALGELSQTGGLLSRFTDKLIF.

The V and J genes are TRDV2 and TRDJ3; perhaps TRDD3 as D (5 bases). The CDR3 is 17 residues long. The germline V and J ends were trimmed by 9 bases and 0 bases, with 17 bases remaining between them. Germline V CDR1 and CDR2: GEAIGNYY, EKD. CDR3 loop: CATVNAGASWDTRQMFF. The CDR3 DNA reads as TGTGCCACAGTTAATGCGGGGGCCTCCTGGGACACCCGACAGATGTTTTTC.

This clone was observed a handful of times. The chain recombines TRDV1 with TRDJ1; weak D call: TRDD3 (5 bases). V was cut by 0 bases and J by 0 bases, with 8 bases left in between. The CDR3 sequence is 15 residues long. CDR1 TSWWSYY and CDR2 QGS come from the germline V gene. CDR3 sequence: CALGELMGYTDKLIF. The CDR3, as DNA: TGTGCTCTTGGGGAACTAATGGGATACACCGATAAACTCATCTTT.

On this clone itself: Sequence at one end of the junction differs from germline and may be a read error. The chain employs TRDV1 and TRDJ1; D is unresolved. Germline CDR1 reads TSWWSYY; CDR2 reads QGS. The CDR3 consists of 16 residues. CDR3 region: CALAEPWLDMTDKLIF. CDR3 in DNA: TGTGCACTTGCTGAGCCCTGGCTCGATATGACCGATAAACTCATCTTT.

This chain uses TRDV1 with TRDJ1; possibly TRDD3 for D (6 bases). The ends were cut back, 6 bases at V and 4 bases at J, with 18 bases in the middle. CDR1 TSWWSYY and CDR2 QGS come from the germline V gene. The CDR3 length is 15 residues. In nucleotides, the CDR3 is TGTGCTCTTGGAGACCTTTTACTGGGAGGCGATAAACTCATCTTT. Translating it yields CALGDLLLGGDKLIF.

With regard to this clone: The sample contains more than one DNA sequence encoding this CDR3. The rearrangement joins TRDV1 to TRDJ1; tentatively, D is TRDD3 (5 bases). This CDR3 contains 18 residues. Germline V gives CDR1 TSWWSYY, CDR2 QGS. Trimming took off 2 bases at V and 0 bases at J, with 19 bases between the two ends. CDR3: CALGENSRGDPYTDKLIF. The CDR3, as DNA: TGTGCTCTTGGGGAAAATTCACGAGGGGACCCGTACACCGATAAACTCATCTTT.

This rearrangement joins TRDV1 to TRDJ1; D possibly uses TRDD2 or TRDD3 (8 bases each). The CDR3 is 22 residues long. Germline V gene sequence: CDR1 TSWWSYY, CDR2 QGS. With 3 bases removed from V and 0 bases from J, the gap between germline ends came to 32 bases. The CDR3: CALGDALPTGIRDTTYTDKLIF. In nucleotides, the CDR3 is TGTGCTCTTGGGGACGCTCTTCCTACAGGGATACGGGACACAACATACACCGATAAACTCATCTTT.

The gene calls are TRDV1 and TRDJ1, with D perhaps being TRDD2 or TRDD3 (5 bases each). Germline V gene data show CDR1 as TSWWSYY and CDR2 as QGS. This CDR3 has 19 residues. V dropped 4 bases and J dropped 4 bases, with 28 bases sitting between them. The chain's CDR3 is CALGVPFSSPPGGIDKLIF. The CDR3 DNA is TGTGCTCTTGGGGTCCCCTTCTCTTCCCCTCCTGGAGGGATCGATAAACTCATCTTT.

This chain joins TRDV2 and TRDJ1, with a possible D match to TRDD3 (6 bases). Trimming took off 1 base at V and 0 bases at J, with 17 bases between the two ends. Germline V gene sequence: CDR1 GEAIGNYY, CDR2 EKD. This CDR3 contains 17 residues. As DNA, the CDR3 is TGTGCCTGTGACACGGTATCTGGGGACATGAACACCGATAAACTCATCTTT. As protein: CACDTVSGDMNTDKLIF.

This chain uses TRDV1 with TRDJ1; 8 bases align to TRDD3. The CDR3 sequence is 22 residues long. Germline loops: CDR1 TSWWSYY, CDR2 QGS. The J segment lost 0 bases and the V segment lost 3 bases, leaving 24 bases of the junction unmatched. The CDR3 protein is CALGESIPPRTAGGGNTDKLIF. In nucleotides, the CDR3 is TGTGCTCTTGGGGAGTCTATCCCGCCCCGGACGGCTGGGGGAGGGAACACCGATAAACTCATCTTT.

The V and J genes are TRDV1 and TRDJ1; tentatively, D is TRDD2 or TRDD3 (9 bases each). The CDR3 contains 18 residues. V was pared by 6 bases and J by 7 bases, with 30 bases between. Per the germline V gene, CDR1 is TSWWSYY and CDR2 is QGS. The CDR3 protein is CALGNRLPTRGYALKLIF. CDR3 nucleotide sequence: TGTGCTCTTGGAAATCGCCTTCCTACTCGGGGATACGCTCTTAAACTCATCTTT.

This chain joins TRDV1 and TRDJ1; D call uncertain. V shed 1 base and J shed 5 bases, with 26 bases lying between them. Looked up from germline, CDR1 is TSWWSYY and CDR2 is QGS. The CDR3 has 19 amino acids. CDR3 DNA sequence: TGTGCTCTTGGGGAACGGGTCAGCCTCCTTGTTTTTTTAAGAGATAAACTCATCTTT. Its translation: CALGERVSLLVFLRDKLIF.

This clone was found a few times. This chain uses TRDV1 with TRDJ1; D tentatively reads TRDD2 or TRDD3 (8 bases each). V was trimmed by 4 bases and J by 5 bases, leaving 29 bases between them. Germline CDR1 and CDR2: TSWWSYY and QGS. This CDR3 contains 19 residues. For the CDR3, the DNA is TGTGCTCTTGGGGTTACTTCGGCCTTCCTAAGGGGATACAGAGATAAACTCATCTTT. The encoded protein is CALGVTSAFLRGYRDKLIF.

The chain carries TRDV1 and TRDJ1; D remains ambiguous. V lost 7 bases, J lost 0 bases, and 27 bases lay in between. Germline V CDR1 and CDR2: TSWWSYY, QGS. CDR3 length: 19 residues. CDR3 sequence: CALVRLLSRWIPDTDKLIF. In DNA, the CDR3 is TGTGCTCTTGTGAGGCTTCTGTCCCGTTGGATCCCCGACACCGATAAACTCATCTTT.

This clone was counted a few times. The V gene is TRDV1, the J gene TRDJ1; 9 positions match TRDD3. Germline values: CDR1 TSWWSYY, CDR2 QGS. V lost 1 base to trimming and J lost 0 bases; unmatched junction nucleotides: 21. The CDR3 extends over 22 amino acids. Here the CDR3 DNA reads TGTGCTCTTGGGGAACGGTCCCCCCGGGGGATACTCGCTGATTTATACACCGATAAACTCATCTTT. Amino acids: CALGERSPRGILADLYTDKLIF.

The table lists this clone with a few counts. The chain is built from TRDV1 and TRDJ1, with 10 bases that match TRDD3. CDR1 and CDR2 (germline): TSWWSYY, QGS. Unmatched junction bases numbered 23, after V lost 1 base and J lost 0 bases. CDR3 length: 23 amino acids. The CDR3 spells CALGEPPSSNGGYARPYTDKLIF. CDR3 bases: TGTGCTCTTGGGGAACCGCCTTCTTCGAACGGGGGATACGCTAGGCCCTACACCGATAAACTCATCTTT.

This clone was counted a few times. The V gene is TRDV1, the J gene TRDJ1; perhaps TRDD3 as D (5 bases). Deletions cut 0 bases from V and 0 bases from J, with 23 bases between. The CDR3 sequence is 20 residues long. Germline V gene lookup returns CDR1 TSWWSYY and CDR2 QGS. The CDR3 nucleotides are TGTGCTCTTGGGGAACTCTTTCACCGGTCGATGGGGTCGAACACCGATAAACTCATCTTT. Amino acids: CALGELFHRSMGSNTDKLIF.

The rearrangement links TRDV1 to TRDJ1; 9 bases are shared with TRDD3. The length of the CDR3 is 20 residues. Germline V gene sequence: CDR1 TSWWSYY, CDR2 QGS. Trimming removed 1 base from V and 2 bases from J; junction bases left unmatched: 17. The CDR3 nucleotides read TGTGCTCTTGGGGAACCTCCTTCCCGCTGGGGATACGCCTGGACCGATAAACTCATCTTT. As protein: CALGEPPSRWGYAWTDKLIF.